The 30 T cell receptor beta chains listed next were all sequenced from one sample in a study of cytomegalovirus exposure and HLA in healthy donors. 60 Vbeta and 13 Jbeta primers were used in PCR. Sequenced by immunoSEQ multiplex PCR; TCRdb stores in-frame clones only, minus some. The table counts 95,000 to 150,000 clones; around 2.9% lies in the top ten. What was sequenced was PBMCs. These receptors originate from a man between 25 and 39 years old in good health and CMV-seronegative.

The chain joins TRBV27 to TRBJ2-1, with D tentatively TRBD1 (6 bases). This CDR3 comprises 15 residues. From germline, CDR1 is MNHEY and CDR2 SMNVEV (reference sequence). Trimming cost V 3 bases and J 10 bases, with 19 bases left between them. The CDR3 sequence is CASSFNRELTGEQFF. CDR3 bases: TGTGCCAGCAGTTTTAACAGGGAGTTAACTGGGGAGCAGTTCTTC.

This chain uses TRBV5-4 with TRBJ2-7; TRBD2 aligns across 14 bases. The length of the CDR3 is 17 residues. Trimming cost V 4 bases and J 4 bases; bases outside gene matches: 10. Per germline, CDR1 SGHNT and CDR2 YYREEE (reference sequence). The DNA of the CDR3 is TGTGCCAGCAGCCCCGGGACTAGCGGGAGAGATACTTACGAGCAGTACTTC. It codes for CASSPGTSGRDTYEQYF.

V usage is TRBV5-1 and J usage is TRBJ2-1, with TRBD2 identical over 10 bases. Germline CDR1 SGHRS, CDR2 YFSETQ. V lost 2 bases and J lost 7; bases outside the gene matches: 6. The CDR3 is 15 residues long. CDR3 DNA: TGCGCCAGCAGCTTTAATAGCGGGAGGCAAAATGAGCAGTTCTTC. This codes for CASSFNSGRQNEQFF.

V usage is TRBV6-4 and J usage is TRBJ1-5; D not certain. The germline V and J ends were trimmed by 0 bases and 5 bases, with 11 bases remaining between them. The CDR3 is made up of 15 amino acids. The V gene's germline CDR1 is MRHNA and CDR2 SNTAGT. Here the CDR3 reads CASSDSAGEDQPQHF. The CDR3 DNA sequence: TGTGCCAGCAGTGACTCGGCCGGGGAAGATCAGCCCCAGCATTTT.

The chain recombines TRBV11-2 with TRBJ2-1; 11 bases agree with TRBD2. J gave up 9 bases and V 6 bases, and 13 bases lay outside the gene matches. The CDR3 extends over 16 amino acids. The V gene's germline CDR1 is SGHAT and CDR2 FQNNGV. The CDR3 nucleotides are TGTGCCAGCAGGCCTACTAGCGGGAGACGTACTCGTGAGCAGTTCTTC. It translates to CASRPTSGRRTREQFF.

The gene calls are TRBV11-2 and TRBJ2-5; D is perhaps TRBD2 (6 bases). Trimming removed 3 bases at V and 2 bases at J, with 7 bases between. Germline V gene lookup returns CDR1 SGHAT and CDR2 FQNNGV. There are 13 residues in the CDR3. The CDR3 nucleotides read TGTGCCAGCAGCTTGGGGAGGCAAGAGACCCAGTACTTC. Translating gives CASSLGRQETQYF.

This chain joins TRBV5-6 and TRBJ2-3; D not certain. Germline-derived CDR1 and CDR2 are SGHDT and YYEEEE. The CDR3 runs to 14 residues. Between the trimmed V and J ends, which lost 2 bases and 0 bases, there was a span of 7 bases. Here the CDR3 DNA reads TGTGCCAGCAGCTTTGACATGAGCACAGATACGCAGTATTTT. Translation gives CASSFDMSTDTQYF.

The chain employs TRBV7-9 and TRBJ1-6; no clear D. The CDR3 is 14 amino acids. V was cut by 5 bases and J by 0 bases, with 5 bases left in between. The V gene's germline CDR1 is SEHNR and CDR2 FQNEAQ (reference sequence). CDR3 sequence (DNA): TGTGCCAGCAGCGCAGACTCCTATAATTCACCCCTCCACTTT. Residues: CASSADSYNSPLHF.

The rearrangement uses TRBV6-1 and TRBJ1-4; 8 bases are shared with TRBD1. This CDR3 region has 14 residues. V was clipped by 1 base and J by 7 bases; unmatched bases: 2. The germline gives CDR1 MNHNS, CDR2 SASEGT. CDR3 residues: CASSEGTGFEKLFF. The CDR3 DNA reads as TGTGCCAGCAGTGAAGGGACAGGGTTTGAAAAACTGTTTTTT.

The CDR3 sequence is CASSPLTGGGYGYTF. CDR3 nucleotides: TGTGCCAGCAGCCCCTTGACAGGGGGCGGCTATGGCTACACCTTC. The chain carries TRBV28 and TRBJ1-2; 10 nucleotides match TRBD1. The CDR3 extends over 15 amino acids. Germline CDR1 MDHEN, CDR2 SYDVKM. V lost 6 bases and J lost 4; bases outside the gene matches: 8.

This sequence joins TRBV30 and TRBJ2-7; 9 nucleotides match TRBD2. After removal of 4 bases from V and 6 bases from J, the junction contained 13 bases not matched to a gene. Germline V gene sequence: CDR1 GTSNPN, CDR2 SVGIG (reference sequence). The CDR3 covers 15 residues. In DNA, the CDR3 is TGTGCCTGGATTAGGCGGGAGGGCCGCGTGGGCGAGCAGTACTTC. Protein sequence: CAWIRREGRVGEQYF.

The genes are TRBV4-1 and TRBJ2-4; D gene ambiguous. The CDR3 extends over 17 amino acids. Germline lookup yields CDR1 MGHRA and CDR2 YSYEKL. The V gene lost 0 bases and the J gene lost 0 bases, with 12 bases spanning the gap. CDR3 protein: CASSQDAAALAKNIQYF. The CDR3 DNA sequence: TGCGCCAGCAGCCAAGATGCGGCAGCGTTAGCCAAAAACATTCAGTACTTC.

V gene TRBV7-6 combines with J gene TRBJ2-2, with TRBD2 matching over 11 bases. Germline CDR1 reads SGHVS; CDR2 reads FNYEAQ. The CDR3 is made up of 17 amino acids. J lost 5 bases, V lost 1 base, and 6 bases had no gene match. The CDR3, as DNA: TGTGCCAGCAGCTTAGGTCTAGCGGGAGGCGGGACCGGGGAGCTGTTTTTT. The encoded protein is CASSLGLAGGGTGELFF.

The rearrangement joins TRBV7-9 to TRBJ2-4, with 12 bases identical to TRBD1. The CDR3 runs 15 residues. Germline trimming cut 1 base from V and 14 bases from J; bases unmatched to any gene: 9. CDR1 is SEHNR and CDR2 is FQNEAQ in the germline V gene (reference sequence). In DNA, the CDR3 is TGTGCCAGCAGCTTAGGTATCGGGACAGGGGGCGTTGAGTACTTC. It is translated as CASSLGIGTGGVEYF. Supplemented by reference TRBV7-9 and TRBJ2-4, the full variable domain reads DTGVSQNPRHKITKRGQNVTFRCDPISEHNRLYWYRQTLGQGPEFLTYFQNEAQLEKSRLLSDRFSAERPKGSFSTLEIQRTEQGDSAMYLCASSLGIGTGGVEYFGAGTRLSVL.

V is TRBV27 and J is TRBJ2-1, with 14 bases fitting TRBD2. V lost 5 bases to trimming and J lost 12 bases; unmatched junction nucleotides: 6. The germline CDR1 and CDR2 sequences are MNHEY and SMNVEV (reference sequence). The CDR3 runs to 14 residues. The CDR3 nucleotides read TGTGCCAGCAGTATAGGACTAGCGGGAGGCGGGCAGTTCTTC. Its translation: CASSIGLAGGGQFF.

J is TRBJ1-4 and V is TRBV6-6; 8 bases align to TRBD1. Germline assignment: CDR1 MNHNY and CDR2 SVGAGI (reference sequence). This CDR3 region has 15 residues. J lost 4 bases, V lost 7 bases, and 8 bases had no gene match. The DNA for the CDR3 is TGTGCCAGCACCAATCAACAGGGGGTTAATGAAAAACTGTTTTTT. This translates into CASTNQQGVNEKLFF.

The chain has TRBV4-3 and TRBJ2-1; D might be TRBD2 (6 bases). Looked up from germline, CDR1 is LGHNA and CDR2 is YSLEER. This CDR3 is built from 15 residues. Trimming removed 4 bases at V and 6 bases at J, with 16 bases between. DNA of the CDR3: TGCGCCAGCAGCCCCGGGAGCCACCAAGTCAATGAGCAGTTCTTC. Its protein product is CASSPGSHQVNEQFF.

The CDR3 is CASTDRGYQPQHF. CDR3 sequence (DNA): TGTGCCAGCACGGACAGGGGATATCAGCCCCAGCATTTT. V gene TRBV6-1 combines with J gene TRBJ1-5, with 9 positions matching TRBD1. Germline loops: CDR1 MNHNS, CDR2 SASEGT. Unmatched junction bases numbered 3, after V lost 7 bases and J lost 5 bases. The CDR3 consists of 13 residues.

The chain has TRBV30 and TRBJ2-2; possibly TRBD1 for D (5 bases). The CDR3 extends over 11 amino acids. The V gene's germline CDR1 is GTSNPN and CDR2 SVGIG (reference sequence). V was shortened by 4 bases and J by 6 bases, with 6 bases between the two germline ends. CDR3 in amino acids: CAWKGAGELFF. The CDR3 DNA follows: TGTGCCTGGAAAGGGGCCGGGGAGCTGTTTTTT.

The chain uses TRBV28 and TRBJ1-3, with 8 bases fitting TRBD1. Germline-derived CDR1 and CDR2 are MDHEN and SYDVKM. This CDR3 region has 14 residues. Losses at the gene ends were 6 bases for V and 4 bases for J; bases not matched to a gene: 5. CDR3 sequence reads: CASSMTGAGNTIYF. As DNA, the CDR3 is TGTGCCAGCAGCATGACAGGGGCGGGAAACACCATATATTTT.

The chain carries TRBV30 and TRBJ1-3; D unclear. The germline V and J ends were trimmed by 0 bases and 4 bases, with 10 bases remaining between them. The germline gives CDR1 GTSNPN, CDR2 SVGIG (reference sequence). The CDR3 sequence is 14 residues long. The CDR3 is CAWSVPVRGNTIYF. In DNA, the CDR3 is TGTGCCTGGAGTGTACCTGTGCGCGGAAACACCATATATTTT.

The chain uses TRBV27 and TRBJ2-5; 8 nucleotides line up with TRBD2. The germline gives CDR1 MNHEY, CDR2 SMNVEV (reference sequence). V trimming: 4 bases; J trimming: 4 bases; junction bases outside the gene matches: 8. This CDR3 has 15 residues. The CDR3 nucleotides read TGTGCCAGCAGTTCGAAGCGGGAGTTCTCAGAGACCCAGTACTTC. Residues: CASSSKREFSETQYF.

This sequence joins TRBV30 and TRBJ1-3; D unresolved. The better agreement between TRBJ2-2 and the DNA end casts doubt on the J call. Germline V lookup: CDR1 GTSNPN, CDR2 SVGIG (reference sequence). This CDR3 contains 13 residues. The DNA of the CDR3 is TGTGCCTGGAGAAGGGCCGGCACCGGGGAGCTGTTTTTT. This codes for CAWRRAGTGELFF.

The V call is TRBV19, the J call TRBJ1-5; 8 bases are a match to TRBD1. Germline-derived CDR1 and CDR2 are LNHDA and SQIVND (reference sequence). The CDR3 sequence is 19 residues long. Germline trimming cut 9 bases from V and 2 bases from J; bases unmatched to any gene: 21. Here the CDR3 reads CARRLLPGQDVIGNQPQHF. CDR3 in DNA: TGTGCCAGACGACTCCTACCGGGACAGGATGTTATCGGCAATCAGCCCCAGCATTTT.

CDR3 region: CASSLRERYNEQFF. The DNA for the CDR3 is TGCGCCAGCAGCTTACGGGAGAGGTACAATGAGCAGTTCTTC. The rearrangement joins TRBV5-1 to TRBJ2-1; TRBD2 is a possible D gene (6 bases). The V end lost 2 bases, the J end lost 4 bases, and 10 bases lay between the germline ends. The CDR3 totals 14 residues. Germline V gene sequence: CDR1 SGHRS, CDR2 YFSETQ.

The chain joins TRBV14 to TRBJ2-1, with 8 bases identical to TRBD1. The V gene's germline CDR1 is SGHDN and CDR2 FVKESK. The CDR3 spans 15 residues. After removal of 5 bases from V and 4 bases from J, the junction contained 7 bases not matched to a gene. This CDR3 is CASSRAGGSYNEQFF. CDR3 DNA sequence: TGTGCCAGCAGCAGGGCAGGGGGCTCGTACAATGAGCAGTTCTTC.

The chain carries TRBV4-2 and TRBJ1-1, with D unresolved. Germline CDR1 reads LGHNA; CDR2 reads YNFKEQ. Trimming removed 0 bases from V and 0 bases from J, with 8 bases in between. The CDR3 extends over 15 amino acids. As DNA, the CDR3 is TGTGCCAGCAGCCAAGAGCGGGCCATGAACACTGAAGCTTTCTTT. Protein sequence: CASSQERAMNTEAFF.

Written as DNA, the CDR3 is TGTGCCAGCAGTCGGACAGGTATCTCCTACGAGCAGTACTTC. Its protein product is CASSRTGISYEQYF. The rearrangement links TRBV21-1 to TRBJ2-7; TRBD1 reflects the table's D call only, with no check against the DNA. TRBV21-1 is a pseudogene. The CDR3 length is 14 residues.

The V and J genes are TRBV19 and TRBJ1-4; weak D call: TRBD1 (6 bases). Germline V gene sequence: CDR1 LNHDA, CDR2 SQIVND (reference sequence). Trimming cost V 1 base and J 3 bases, with 12 bases left between them. The CDR3 contains 16 residues. CDR3 region: CASSIAGGQSNEKLFF. CDR3 coding DNA: TGTGCCAGTAGTATAGCCGGCGGACAGTCTAATGAAAAACTGTTTTTT.

This chain uses TRBV29-1 with TRBJ2-1; 10 nucleotides match TRBD2. Germline lookup yields CDR1 SQVTM and CDR2 ANQGSEA. This CDR3 contains 18 residues. The ends lost 6 bases at V and 4 bases at J; junction bases unmatched: 18. The CDR3 loop is CSVELLGVSSGRYNEQFF. CDR3 in DNA: TGCAGCGTCGAACTCCTCGGGGTTTCTAGCGGGAGATACAATGAGCAGTTCTTC.